This TCR beta chain originates from a study of regulatory dendritic cells for organ transplantation. Findings and caveats of the study: Resting memory CD8+ T cells held the most alloreactive clonotypes. Mature dendritic cells appeared to drive more memory CD8+ clonal expansion than regulatory ones.

The V and J ends lost 8 bases and 5 bases respectively, with 18 bases between them. Germline V gene data show CDR1 as GTSNPN and CDR2 as SVGIG (reference sequence). The CDR3 is 13 amino acids. A remark on this clone: The antigen is unknown.

Measured with immunoSEQ multiplex PCR; TCRdb has only the in-frame clones, and not every one. In the table there are 30,000 to 40,000 clones, around nine tenths of which are singletons. Sequencing used naive CD4+ T cells from blood. Subset indicated: CD45RA+ naive T cells. V gene TRBV30 combines with J gene TRBJ1-2, with a possible D match to TRBD1 (5 bases). This receptor was taken from a human donor in good health. The CDR3 here is CATGDPYWYGYTF. The CDR3 DNA reads as TGTGCCACCGGGGACCCATATTGGTATGGCTACACCTTC.